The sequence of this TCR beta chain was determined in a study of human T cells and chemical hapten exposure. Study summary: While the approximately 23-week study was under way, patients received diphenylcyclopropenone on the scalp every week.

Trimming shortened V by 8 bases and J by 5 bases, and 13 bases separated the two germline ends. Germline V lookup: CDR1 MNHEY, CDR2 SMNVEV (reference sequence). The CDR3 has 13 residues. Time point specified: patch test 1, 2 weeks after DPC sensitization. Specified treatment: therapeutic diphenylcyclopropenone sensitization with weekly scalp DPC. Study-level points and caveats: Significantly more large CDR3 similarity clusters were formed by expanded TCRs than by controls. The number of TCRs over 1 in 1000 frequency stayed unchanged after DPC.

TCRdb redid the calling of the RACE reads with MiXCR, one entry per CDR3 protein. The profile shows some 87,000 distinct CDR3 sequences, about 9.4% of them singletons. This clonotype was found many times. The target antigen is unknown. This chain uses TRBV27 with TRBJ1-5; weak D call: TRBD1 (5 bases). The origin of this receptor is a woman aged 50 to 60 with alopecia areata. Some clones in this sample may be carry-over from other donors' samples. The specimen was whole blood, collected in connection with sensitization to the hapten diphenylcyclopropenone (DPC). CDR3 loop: CASALRVYQPQHF. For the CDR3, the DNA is TGTGCCAGCGCACTCAGGGTTTATCAGCCCCAGCATTTT.